Presented here are 13 T cell receptor beta chains from one specimen sequenced in a study of post-analysis software for immune sequencing data. Study-wide results and caveats: Controls showed lower frequencies than patients for five or six TRBV segments, and TRBV5-6, TRBV5-1 and TRBV20-1 were among these.

No antigen has been assigned to these receptors. cDNA libraries of TCR beta carried unique molecular identifiers. TCRdb used MiXCR to reprocess the PCR reads, holding one entry per CDR3 protein. The data contain 450,000 to 700,000 distinct CDR3 sequences, roughly 47% of them seen just once; the ten biggest clones take up approximately 1.7%. The specimen was blood. Every receptor here comes from a girl aged 10 to 17 with multiple sclerosis.

The chain joins TRBV28 to TRBJ2-1, with D perhaps matching TRBD2 (6 bases). This CDR3 has 14 amino acids. The V gene's germline CDR1 is MDHEN and CDR2 SYDVKM. V was cut by 1 base and J by 4 bases, with 8 bases left in between. CDR3 protein: CASSLSAGYNEQFF. In DNA form, the CDR3 reads TGTGCCAGCAGTTTATCGGCGGGGTACAATGAGCAGTTCTTC.

This clonotype was found a few times. V gene TRBV27 combines with J gene TRBJ2-7, with 8 bases fitting TRBD2. The J call may be faulty, since TRBJ2-5 better matches the DNA end. Germline CDR1 reads MNHEY; CDR2 reads SMNVEV (reference sequence). The length of the CDR3 is 15 residues. The CDR3 region is CASSPPGGRKETQYF. The DNA for the CDR3 is TGTGCCAGCAGTCCCCCGGGCGGGAGGAAGGAGACCCAGTACTTC.

The chain links TRBV12-3 or TRBV12-4 to TRBJ1-5; 7 bases are a match to TRBD1. Unmatched junction bases numbered 6, after V lost 1 base and J lost 6 bases. This CDR3 has 15 residues. CDR3 sequence reads: CASSLEGGGGQPQHF. The CDR3 DNA sequence: TGTGCCAGCAGTTTAGAAGGAGGGGGCGGTCAGCCCCAGCATTTT.

V gene TRBV6-5 combines with J gene TRBJ1-2; D unresolved. The CDR3 has 15 residues. The germline gives CDR1 MNHEY, CDR2 SVGAGI. The V end was cut by 0 bases, the J end by 4 bases, with 12 bases between. CDR3 in DNA: TGTGCCAGCAGTTACTCGGCGGGGTCCAGCTATGGCTACACCTTC. This codes for CASSYSAGSSYGYTF.

This clonotype came up a few times. The rearrangement links TRBV21-1 to TRBJ2-6. TRBV21-1 is described as a pseudogene. The CDR3 runs 24 residues. This CDR3 reads CASSKGSEKKGKDTVRAGANVLTF. Written as DNA, the CDR3 is TGTGCCAGCAGCAAAGGGTCCGAGAAGAAGGGTAAGGATACCGTACGGGCTGGGGCCAACGTCCTGACTTTC.

This clonotype has just a few counts. The chain has TRBV7-7 and TRBJ2-3; D unclear. The CDR3 is made up of 15 amino acids. V was pared by 5 bases and J by 5 bases, with 17 bases between. Germline-derived CDR1 and CDR2 are SSHAT and FNYEAQ (reference sequence). This CDR3 is CASSLGVGKGDTQYF. CDR3 DNA: TGTGCCAGCAGCCTAGGTGTGGGGAAAGGAGATACGCAGTATTTT.

This chain joins TRBV5-1 and TRBJ2-1; 9 bases map to TRBD2. V trimming: 0 bases; J trimming: 6 bases; junction bases outside the gene matches: 4. The CDR3 is made up of 15 amino acids. Germline assignment: CDR1 SGHRS and CDR2 YFSETQ. CDR3 protein: CASSLATSGRNEQFF. CDR3 nucleotide sequence: TGCGCCAGCAGCTTGGCGACTAGCGGACGCAATGAGCAGTTCTTC.

V usage is TRBV2 and J usage is TRBJ1-2; D remains ambiguous. The V gene lost 4 bases and the J gene lost 4 bases, with 4 bases spanning the gap. CDR1 and CDR2 (germline): SNHLY, FYNNEI. There are 11 residues in the CDR3. CDR3 in DNA: TGTGCCAGCAGTGCGGTCTATGGCTACACCTTC. Protein sequence: CASSAVYGYTF.

This clonotype has just a few counts. The chain combines TRBV20-1 with TRBJ2-3; TRBD2 might be the D (7 bases). The germline CDR1 and CDR2 sequences are DFQATT and SNEGSKA (reference sequence). The CDR3 is 12 residues long. The V end was cut by 3 bases, the J end by 6 bases, with 10 bases between. CDR3 sequence: CSASKGGDTQYF. CDR3 coding DNA: TGCAGTGCTAGTAAGGGGGGGGATACGCAGTATTTT.

Only a few counts were recorded for this clonotype. The chain carries TRBV10-1 and TRBJ2-5, with D tentatively TRBD2 (5 bases). Germline V gene data show CDR1 as WNHNN and CDR2 as SYGVQD (reference sequence). The germline V and J ends were trimmed by 2 bases and 2 bases, with 15 bases remaining between them. This CDR3 contains 16 residues. For the CDR3, the DNA is TGCGCCAGCAGTGAGATTTCGCTAGCCATGCAAGAGACCCAGTACTTC. Protein sequence: CASSEISLAMQETQYF.

This clonotype was observed a single time. V is TRBV7-8 and J is TRBJ2-4; 8 bases are a match to TRBD2. The assigned J gene may be wrong: the sequence end matches TRBJ2-7 better. The CDR3 spans 18 residues. CDR1 is SGHVS and CDR2 is FQNEAQ in the germline V gene. The CDR3 sequence: CASSLEWRAGDRGYEQYF. DNA of the CDR3: TGTGCCAGCAGCTTAGAATGGAGAGCGGGAGATAGGGGCTACGAGCAGTACTTC.

The chain employs TRBV6-5 and TRBJ2-1, with 7 nucleotides matching TRBD1. The CDR3 consists of 13 residues. Per germline, CDR1 MNHEY and CDR2 SVGAGI. After removal of 6 bases from V and 6 bases from J, the junction contained 5 bases not matched to a gene. CDR3 loop: CASRQGPFNEQFF. The CDR3 DNA is TGTGCCAGCAGACAGGGGCCCTTCAATGAGCAGTTCTTC.

This clonotype occurred a few times. This chain uses TRBV5-1 with TRBJ2-7, with TRBD1 matching over 9 bases. Trimming cost V 5 bases and J 3 bases; bases outside gene matches: 6. The CDR3 is 14 amino acids. CDR1 is SGHRS, CDR2 YFSETQ, per germline. CDR3 sequence reads: CASRPGQGNYEQYF. In DNA, the CDR3 is TGCGCCAGCAGGCCGGGACAGGGAAACTACGAGCAGTACTTC. Based on the CDR3 plus reference TRBV5-1 and TRBJ2-7, the full variable domain is KAGVTQTPRYLIKTRGQQVTLSCSPISGHRSVSWYQQTPGQGLQFLFEYFSETQRNKGNFPGRFSGRQFSNSRSEMNVSTLELGDSALYLCASRPGQGNYEQYFGPGTRLTVT.